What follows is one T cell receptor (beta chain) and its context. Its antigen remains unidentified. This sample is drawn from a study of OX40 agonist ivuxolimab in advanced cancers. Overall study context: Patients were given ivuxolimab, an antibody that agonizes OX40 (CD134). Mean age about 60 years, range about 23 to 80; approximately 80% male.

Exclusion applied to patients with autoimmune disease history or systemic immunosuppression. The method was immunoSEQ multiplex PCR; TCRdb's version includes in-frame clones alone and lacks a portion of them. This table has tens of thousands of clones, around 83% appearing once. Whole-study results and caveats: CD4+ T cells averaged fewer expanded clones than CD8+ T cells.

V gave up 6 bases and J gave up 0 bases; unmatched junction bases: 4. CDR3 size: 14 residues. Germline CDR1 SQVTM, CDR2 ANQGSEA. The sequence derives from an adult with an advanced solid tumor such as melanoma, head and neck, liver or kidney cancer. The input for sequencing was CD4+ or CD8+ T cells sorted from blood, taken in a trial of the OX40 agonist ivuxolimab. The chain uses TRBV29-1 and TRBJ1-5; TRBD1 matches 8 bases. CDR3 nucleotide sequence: TGCAGCGTCGGGACAGGCTATAGCAATCAGCCCCAGCATTTT. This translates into CSVGTGYSNQPQHF.